The following is a T cell receptor beta chain sequence with its context. Its matching antigen is unknown. This record comes from a study of shared clonotypes between healthy human individuals. Whole-study results and caveats: Relative to clonotypes present in all four donors, those not shared had lower generation probabilities.

In the original workflow: Junction-only immunoSEQ data arrived without quality scores, meaning filtering differed. Clones were sequenced by immunoSEQ multiplex PCR, and TCRdb holds only the in-frame ones, with some missing. V, J and clone size derive from that table, while D and trimming were established from the DNA sequence. The sample includes 2 million to 3 million clones, approximately 93% seen only once; the top ten take 0.36%. The ends lost 7 bases at V and 0 bases at J; junction bases unmatched: 17. CDR1 is SQVTM and CDR2 is ANQGSEA in the germline V gene. The CDR3 has 17 residues. A split of CD4+ cells into CD45RA+ naive and CD45RA-negative memory subsets was performed.

The receptor was isolated from a man aged 18 to 30 in good health. Some clones in this sample may be carry-over from other donors' samples. The sample consisted of naive CD4+ T cells from PBMCs. As to subset: CD45RA+ positively selected. The chain is built from TRBV29-1 and TRBJ2-7, with 8 bases matching TRBD2. The CDR3 DNA follows: TGCAGCGCCGGATGGGCTAGCGGGTTCGAACTCTCCTACGAGCAGTACTTC. It codes for CSAGWASGFELSYEQYF.